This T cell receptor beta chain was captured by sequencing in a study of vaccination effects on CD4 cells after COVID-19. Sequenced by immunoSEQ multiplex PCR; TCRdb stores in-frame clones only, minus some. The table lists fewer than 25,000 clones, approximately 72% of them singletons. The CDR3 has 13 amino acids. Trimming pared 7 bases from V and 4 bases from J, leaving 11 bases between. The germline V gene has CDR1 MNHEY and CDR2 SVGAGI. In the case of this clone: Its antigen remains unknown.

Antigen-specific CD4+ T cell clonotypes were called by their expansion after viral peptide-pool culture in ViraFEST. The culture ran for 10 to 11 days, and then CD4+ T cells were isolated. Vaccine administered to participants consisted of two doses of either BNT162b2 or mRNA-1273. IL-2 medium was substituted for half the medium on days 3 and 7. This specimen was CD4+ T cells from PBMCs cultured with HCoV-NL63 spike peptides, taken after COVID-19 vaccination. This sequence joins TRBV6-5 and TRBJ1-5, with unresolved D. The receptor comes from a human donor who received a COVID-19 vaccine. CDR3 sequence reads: CASMLSLNQPQHF. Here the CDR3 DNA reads TGTGCCAGCATGCTCAGTTTAAATCAGCCCCAGCATTTT.